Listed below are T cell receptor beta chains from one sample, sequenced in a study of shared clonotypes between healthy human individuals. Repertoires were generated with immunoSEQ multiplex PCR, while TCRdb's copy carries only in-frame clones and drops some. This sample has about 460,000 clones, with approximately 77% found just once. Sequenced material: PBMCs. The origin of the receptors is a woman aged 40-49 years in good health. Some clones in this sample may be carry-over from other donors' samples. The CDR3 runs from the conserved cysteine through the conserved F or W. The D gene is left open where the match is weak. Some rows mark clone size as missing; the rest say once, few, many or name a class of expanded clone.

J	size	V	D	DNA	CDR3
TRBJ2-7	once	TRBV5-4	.	TGTGCCAGCAGCGGGGACGGAAACTCCTACGAGCAGTACTTC	CASSGDGNSYEQYF
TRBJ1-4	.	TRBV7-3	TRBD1	TGTGCCAGCAGCTCAGGGGGGGAAACTAATGAAAAACTGTTTTTT	CASSSGGETNEKLFF
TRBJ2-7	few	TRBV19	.	TGTGCCAGTAGTATAATGGCTAGCGCGAACTACGAGCAGTACTTC	CASSIMASANYEQYF
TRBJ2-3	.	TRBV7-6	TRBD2	TGTGCCAGCAGCACAAGACTAGCGGGAGGGCCGGATACGCAGTATTTT	CASSTRLAGGPDTQYF
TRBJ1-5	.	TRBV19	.	TGTGCCAGTAGTCTGACTTCCGGGCAAGGGGGTCAGCCCCAGCATTTT	CASSLTSGQGGQPQHF
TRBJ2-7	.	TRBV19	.	TGTGCCAGTAGTGCCGAGGCACAGGGGGGGTCCTACGAGCAGTACTTC	CASSAEAQGGSYEQYF
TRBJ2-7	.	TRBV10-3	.	TGTGCCATCAGCCCCGTGGGGTACGAGCAGTACTTC	CAISPVGYEQYF
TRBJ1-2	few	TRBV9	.	TGTGCCAGCAGCGTGGGGGAGTCCAGCTATGGCTACACCTTC	CASSVGESSYGYTF
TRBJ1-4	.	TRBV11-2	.	TGTGCCAGCACCTCGGTCGGGGCTGAAAAACTGTTTTTT	CASTSVGAEKLFF
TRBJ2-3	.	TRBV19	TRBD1	TGTGCCAGTAAGGCCGGGACAGGGGCAGATACGCAGTATTTT	CASKAGTGADTQYF
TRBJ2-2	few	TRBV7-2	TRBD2	TGTGCCAGCAGCTTAGGGGTCCTAGCGGGAGTAGGATGGGCCGGGGAGCTGTTTTTT	CASSLGVLAGVGWAGELFF
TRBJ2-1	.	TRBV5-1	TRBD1	TGCGCCAGCAGTTGGACGACAGGGGGCTTCTACAATGAGCAGTTCTTC	CASSWTTGGFYNEQFF
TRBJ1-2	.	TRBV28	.	TGTGCCAGCAGTTTCGGGGGAAACTATGGCTACACCTTC	CASSFGGNYGYTF
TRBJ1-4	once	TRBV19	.	TGTGCCAGTAGTGACCTGAGGGCCTCTAATGAAAAACTGTTTTTT	CASSDLRASNEKLFF
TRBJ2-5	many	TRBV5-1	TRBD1	TGCGCCAGCAGCCGGGGACAGGGGCGGGAGACCCAGTACTTC	CASSRGQGRETQYF
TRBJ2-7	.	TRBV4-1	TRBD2	TGCGCCAGCAGTCAAGAAGGTAGCGGGAGGCGGACCTACGAGCAGTACTTC	CASSQEGSGRRTYEQYF
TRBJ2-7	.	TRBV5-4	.	TGTGCCAGCAGCTTGGACCGTTCCCACGAGCAGTACTTC	CASSLDRSHEQYF
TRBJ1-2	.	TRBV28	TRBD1	TGTGCCAGCAGCCCCTTGGGACAGGGGGAGTGGGGCCACACCTTC	CASSPLGQGEWGHTF
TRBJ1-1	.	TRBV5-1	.	TGCGCCAGCAGCTTGCAGGCAGCAGGGAACACTGAAGCTTTCTTT	CASSLQAAGNTEAFF
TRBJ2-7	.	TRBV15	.	TGTGCCACCAGCAGAGTTTCTAGCGCCTACGAGCAGTACTTC	CATSRVSSAYEQYF
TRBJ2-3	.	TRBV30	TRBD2	TGTGCCTGGAGTGGGCTAGCGGGAAACACAGATACGCAGTATTTT	CAWSGLAGNTDTQYF
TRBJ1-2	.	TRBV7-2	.	TGTGCCAGCAGCTTATACCGACCTGGGGGGGACGGCTATGGCTACACCTTC	CASSLYRPGGDGYGYTF
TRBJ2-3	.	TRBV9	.	TGTGCCAGCAGCGTAGTGGGGTCAGATACGCAGTATTTT	CASSVVGSDTQYF
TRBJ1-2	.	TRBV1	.	TGCACCAGCAGCCAAGGAGGGGAGCAAGGGTACTCTGGCTACACCTTC	CTSSQGGEQGYSGYTF
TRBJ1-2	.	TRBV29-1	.	TGCAGCGCCGCTACGAGGGGGGACGGGACCGGCTACACCTTC	CSAATRGDGTGYTF
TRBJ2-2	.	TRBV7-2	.	TGTGCCAGCAGCGCCTCGGACAGTACCGGGGAGCTGTTTTTT	CASSASDSTGELFF
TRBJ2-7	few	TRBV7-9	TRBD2	TGTGCCAGCAGCTCCCGTAGCGGGAACTACGAGCAGTACTTC	CASSSRSGNYEQYF
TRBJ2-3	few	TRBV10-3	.	TGTGCCATCAGTGAAAGGGACGTTTCCACAGATACGCAGTATTTT	CAISERDVSTDTQYF
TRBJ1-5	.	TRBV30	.	TGTGCCTGGAGTGTACTGGGACGTAATCAGCCCCAGCATTTT	CAWSVLGRNQPQHF
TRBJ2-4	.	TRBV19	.	TGTGCCAGTAGTATAGTAGGGCGGGTGGACATTCAGTACTTC	CASSIVGRVDIQYF
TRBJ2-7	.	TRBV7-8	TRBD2	TGTGCCAGCAGCCACCCGCCTAGCGGGAGAACTTACGAGCAGTACTTC	CASSHPPSGRTYEQYF
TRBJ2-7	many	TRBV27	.	TGTGCCAGCAGCCCCGGGAAGACCTACGAGCAGTACTTC	CASSPGKTYEQYF
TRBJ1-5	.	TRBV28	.	TGTGCCAGCAGTAAACCGGATCAGCCCCAGCATTTT	CASSKPDQPQHF
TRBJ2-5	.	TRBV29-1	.	TGCAGCGTTACAATCGGGACAGCGGGGTCCGGGGAGACCCAGTACTTC	CSVTIGTAGSGETQYF
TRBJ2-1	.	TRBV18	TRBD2	TGTGCCAGCTCACCATGGCTAGCGGGAGGGGACAATGAGCAGTTCTTC	CASSPWLAGGDNEQFF
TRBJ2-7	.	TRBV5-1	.	TGCGCCAGCAGCTTGGAGGCAGGGAGCTCAGGCGAGCAGTACTTC	CASSLEAGSSGEQYF
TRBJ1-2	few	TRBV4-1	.	TGCGCCAGTTCGGCTGGGGTGGGCTATGGCTACACCTTC	CASSAGVGYGYTF
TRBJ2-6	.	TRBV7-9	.	TGTGCCAGCAGCTTAGTGGTAGGGGCTGGGGCCAACGTCCTGACTTTC	CASSLVVGAGANVLTF
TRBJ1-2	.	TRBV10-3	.	TGTGCCATCAGTGCAGACCCCAACTATGGCTACACCTTC	CAISADPNYGYTF
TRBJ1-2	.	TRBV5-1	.	TGCGCCAGCAGCTTGGTGTCAGGGGTTGGGTATGGCTACACCTTC	CASSLVSGVGYGYTF
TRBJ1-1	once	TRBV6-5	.	TGTGCCAGCACCCAGGGGCCACAAGGGAACACTGAAGCTTTCTTT	CASTQGPQGNTEAFF
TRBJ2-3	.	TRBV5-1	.	TGCGCCAGCAGCTTGAACAGTATTTCTGATACGCAGTATTTT	CASSLNSISDTQYF
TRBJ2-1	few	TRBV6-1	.	TGTGCCAGCAGTGAAGCATCAGGGCAGTACAATGAGCAGTTCTTC	CASSEASGQYNEQFF
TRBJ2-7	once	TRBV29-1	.	TGCAGCGTCAAGGTGGGTGGCTCCTACGAGCAGTACTTC	CSVKVGGSYEQYF
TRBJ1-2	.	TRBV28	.	TGTGCCAGCAGTTCCCCCGAGGACTATGGCTACACCTTC	CASSSPEDYGYTF
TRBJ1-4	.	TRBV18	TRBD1	TGTGCCAGCTCACCAGGGACAGGCGGTAATGAAAAACTGTTTTTT	CASSPGTGGNEKLFF
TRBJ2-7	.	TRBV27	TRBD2	TGTGCCAGCAGTACCAAGGGACTAGCGGGAGAAGAGCAGTACTTC	CASSTKGLAGEEQYF
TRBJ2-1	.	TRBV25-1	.	TGTGCCAGCAGTGCCCTGGAGGGCAGGGTGGGGAACAATGAGCAGTTCTTC	CASSALEGRVGNNEQFF
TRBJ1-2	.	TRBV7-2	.	TGTGCCAGCAGCTTAGGCCTGAGATCTAACTATGGCTACACCTTC	CASSLGLRSNYGYTF
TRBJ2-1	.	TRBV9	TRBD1	TGTGCCAGCAGCCCCTACGAGGGACAGCTCTACAATGAGCAGTTCTTC	CASSPYEGQLYNEQFF
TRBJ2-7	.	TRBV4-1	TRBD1	TGCGCCAGCAGCGCCCCCCCACAGGGGGCGCGGGAGCAGTACTTC	CASSAPPQGAREQYF
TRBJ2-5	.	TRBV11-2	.	TGTGCCAGCAGCCCTGGGACATCCGGATGGGAGACCCAGTACTTC	CASSPGTSGWETQYF
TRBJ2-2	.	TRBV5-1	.	TGCGCCAGCAGCTCACTTTCCCGCTCGAACACCGGGGAGCTGTTTTTT	CASSSLSRSNTGELFF
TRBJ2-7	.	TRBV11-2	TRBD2	TGTGCCAGCAGCCGGGGGGTAGACGCCTCCGAGCAGTACTTC	CASSRGVDASEQYF
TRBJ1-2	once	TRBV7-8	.	TGTGCCAGCAACCCCATGAGTAACTATGGCTACACCTTC	CASNPMSNYGYTF
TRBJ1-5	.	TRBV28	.	TGTGCCAGCACATCCAACGATCAGCCCCAGCATTTT	CASTSNDQPQHF
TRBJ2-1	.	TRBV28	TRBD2	TGTGCCAGCAGTCCCGCTAGCGGGCAGTTCTTC	CASSPASGQFF
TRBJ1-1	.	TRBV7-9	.	TGTGCCAGCAGCTTAGGTGACGTCACTGAAGCTTTCTTT	CASSLGDVTEAFF
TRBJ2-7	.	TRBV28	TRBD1	TGTGCCAGCCGCTCCGGGACAGGGCGGATCGAGCAGTACTTC	CASRSGTGRIEQYF